These 17 T cell receptor beta chains were sequenced from one sample in a study of blood T cell repertoires in COVID-19. Some clones are missing from TCRdb's copy, which holds only in-frame ones; the method was immunoSEQ multiplex PCR. Among 120,000 or so clones listed, roughly 85% were seen once. Sequencing was done on a sample of peripheral blood. These receptor sequences come from a human donor in a cohort sampled during active COVID-19.

The chain couples TRBV4-2 to TRBJ2-5; 7 nucleotides line up with TRBD2. This CDR3 has 15 residues. The junction had 4 bases not matched to a gene; V was cut back by 1 base and J by 2 bases. Germline CDR1 reads LGHNA; CDR2 reads YNFKEQ. The CDR3 sequence: CASSQGLAKQETQYF. The CDR3 bases are TGTGCCAGCAGCCAAGGACTAGCTAAACAAGAGACCCAGTACTTC.

This clone was recorded once. The V call is TRBV7-3, the J call TRBJ2-3; 8 bases agree with TRBD1. This CDR3 has 14 residues. Per germline, CDR1 SGHTA and CDR2 FQGTGA. V was pared by 5 bases and J by 4 bases, with 5 bases of the junction left unmatched. The CDR3 is CASSRGQGPDTQYF. The CDR3 DNA follows: TGTGCCAGCAGCCGTGGACAGGGCCCAGATACGCAGTATTTT.

The J gene is TRBJ1-5, the V gene TRBV18; possibly TRBD1 for D (6 bases). The V gene lost 5 bases and the J gene lost 3 bases, with 17 bases spanning the gap. In germline, CDR1 is KGHSH, CDR2 LQKENI. The CDR3 is 16 amino acids. The CDR3, as DNA: TGTGCCAGCTCATTGACAGGAACTGTAGTCAATCAGCCCCAGCATTTT. It encodes CASSLTGTVVNQPQHF. Complete variable domain (other parts from reference TRBV18 and TRBJ1-5): NAGVMQNPRHLVRRRGQEARLRCSPMKGHSHVYWYRQLPEEGLKFMVYLQKENIIDESGMPKERFSAEFPKEGPSILRIQQVVRGDSAAYFCASSLTGTVVNQPQHFGDGTRLSIL.

The rearrangement links TRBV6-2 or TRBV6-3 to TRBJ2-7, with 10 bases matching TRBD2. The ends lost 5 bases at V and 1 base at J; junction bases unmatched: 5. This CDR3 spans 15 amino acids. Germline CDR1 reads MNHEY; CDR2 reads SVGEGT. The CDR3 loop reads CASSPGTSESYEQYF. CDR3 nucleotide sequence: TGTGCCAGCAGTCCAGGGACTAGCGAGTCCTACGAGCAGTACTTC.

This sequence joins TRBV2 and TRBJ2-7; perhaps TRBD1 as D (6 bases). CDR3 length: 15 residues. Trimming cost V 2 bases and J 5 bases, with 16 bases left between them. Germline V CDR1 and CDR2: SNHLY, FYNNEI. CDR3 coding DNA: TGTGCCAGCAGTGAACGGCAGGGGCCTGGGGACGAGCAGTACTTC. Its protein product is CASSERQGPGDEQYF.

The chain joins TRBV6-4 to TRBJ2-3, with D perhaps TRBD2 (6 bases). The V and J ends lost 4 bases and 2 bases respectively, with 7 bases between them. Germline CDR1 and CDR2: MRHNA and SNTAGT. The CDR3 length is 13 residues. CDR3 region: CASSGGNTDTQYF. The DNA for the CDR3 is TGTGCCAGCAGTGGCGGGAACACAGATACGCAGTATTTT.

This chain uses TRBV19 with TRBJ2-1, with 7 nucleotides matching TRBD1. Germline CDR1 and CDR2: LNHDA and SQIVND (reference sequence). The V and J ends lost 1 base and 4 bases, in that order; junction bases with no gene match: 13. The CDR3 consists of 18 residues. CDR3 region: CASSIAMAAGTEYNEQFF. The CDR3 nucleotides read TGTGCCAGTAGTATAGCTATGGCCGCCGGGACAGAGTACAATGAGCAGTTCTTC.

V usage is TRBV29-1 and J usage is TRBJ2-3, with 16 bases aligning to TRBD2. The length of the CDR3 is 18 residues. Germline assignment: CDR1 SQVTM and CDR2 ANQGSEA. With V trimmed by 6 bases and J by 0 bases, 9 bases remained unmatched. The CDR3 reads CSVAGLAGGRPSTDTQYF. Here the CDR3 DNA reads TGCAGCGTGGCGGGACTAGCGGGGGGGCGACCTAGCACAGATACGCAGTATTTT.

The gene calls are TRBV2 and TRBJ2-1, with a tentative D call TRBD1 (5 bases). Trimming pared 1 base from V and 8 bases from J, leaving 12 bases between. CDR1 is SNHLY and CDR2 is FYNNEI in the germline V gene. The CDR3 has 14 amino acids. DNA for the CDR3: TGTGCCAGCAGTGAAGGGGCAGGGCGCTATGAGCAGTTCTTC. It codes for CASSEGAGRYEQFF. Looking up the rest from reference TRBV2 and TRBJ2-1 gives the full variable domain: EPEVTQTPSHQVTQMGQEVILRCVPISNHLYFYWYRQILGQKVEFLVSFYNNEISEKSEIFDDQFSVERPDGSNFTLKIRSTKLEDSAMYFCASSEGAGRYEQFFGPGTRLTVL.

V is TRBV4-3 and J is TRBJ1-2; perhaps TRBD1 as D (5 bases). The CDR3 has 15 amino acids. In germline, CDR1 is LGHNA, CDR2 YSLEER. With 1 base removed from V and 5 bases from J, the gap between germline ends came to 14 bases. The CDR3 sequence is CASSQVVDAGYGYTF. The CDR3 bases are TGCGCCAGCAGCCAAGTAGTTGACGCAGGGTATGGCTACACCTTC.

This clone occurred once. V usage is TRBV6-2 or TRBV6-3 and J usage is TRBJ2-1; D remains ambiguous. In germline, CDR1 is MNHEY, CDR2 SVGEGT. The CDR3 runs 11 residues. V lost 3 bases and J lost 7, with 4 bases in between. CDR3 sequence (DNA): TGTGCCAGCAGTTATCAAAATGAGCAGTTCTTC. Protein product: CASSYQNEQFF.

This chain joins TRBV7-2 and TRBJ2-3; tentative D call: TRBD2 (5 bases). CDR3 length: 15 residues. Germline CDR1 and CDR2: SGHTA and FQGNSA. V was clipped by 3 bases and J by 0 bases, with 10 bases between them. CDR3 in amino acids: CASSLQAGSTDTQYF. The CDR3 DNA sequence: TGTGCCAGCAGCTTGCAGGCGGGTAGCACAGATACGCAGTATTTT. Looking up the rest from reference TRBV7-2 and TRBJ2-3 gives the full variable domain: GAGVSQSPSNKVTEKGKDVELRCDPISGHTALYWYRQSLGQGLEFLIYFQGNSAPDKSGLPSDRFSAERTGGSVSTLTIQRTQQEDSAVYLCASSLQAGSTDTQYFGPGTRLTVL.

The J gene is TRBJ1-4, the V gene TRBV28; D not resolved. Germline values: CDR1 MDHEN, CDR2 SYDVKM. The CDR3 has 14 amino acids. V lost 6 bases and J 8 bases, leaving 16 bases between the germline ends. The CDR3 region is CASRPRGGGEKLFF. DNA of the CDR3: TGTGCCAGCAGACCTCGGGGAGGTGGAGAAAAACTGTTTTTT.

J is TRBJ2-3 and V is TRBV5-6; 7 positions agree with TRBD1. Germline CDR1 SGHDT, CDR2 YYEEEE. The CDR3 length is 17 residues. The V gene end was trimmed by 3 bases and the J gene end by 0 bases; junction bases not matched to a gene: 10. CDR3 DNA sequence: TGTGCCAGCAGCTCGGGACAGACGAGTCCCAGCACAGATACGCAGTATTTT. This translates into CASSSGQTSPSTDTQYF. The full variable domain, rest sourced from reference TRBV5-6 and TRBJ2-3, is DAGVTQSPTHLIKTRGQQVTLRCSPKSGHDTVSWYQQALGQGPQFIFQYYEEEERQRGNFPDRFSGHQFPNYSSELNVNALLLGDSALYLCASSSGQTSPSTDTQYFGPGTRLTVL.

The chain links TRBV7-9 to TRBJ1-1; D is undetermined. The CDR3 has 17 amino acids. V was pared by 0 bases and J by 0 bases, with 14 bases between. Per germline, CDR1 SEHNR and CDR2 FQNEAQ (reference sequence). The DNA for the CDR3 is TGTGCCAGCAGCTTAGCGCCACGGCGAGGCCTGAACACTGAAGCTTTCTTT. Protein sequence: CASSLAPRRGLNTEAFF. The whole variable domain, filled in from reference TRBV7-9 and TRBJ1-1, reads DTGVSQNPRHKITKRGQNVTFRCDPISEHNRLYWYRQTLGQGPEFLTYFQNEAQLEKSRLLSDRFSAERPKGSFSTLEIQRTEQGDSAMYLCASSLAPRRGLNTEAFFGQGTRLTVV.

The rearrangement joins TRBV20-1 to TRBJ2-7; D possibly corresponds to TRBD2 (5 bases). Germline CDR1 and CDR2: DFQATT and SNEGSKA (reference sequence). Trimming removed 3 bases from V and 7 bases from J, with 19 bases in between. The CDR3 consists of 14 residues. CDR3 loop: CSASSGLLEGEQYF. CDR3 nucleotides: TGCAGTGCTAGTTCGGGATTATTAGAGGGAGAGCAGTACTTC.

The chain couples TRBV9 to TRBJ2-3, with TRBD2 matching over 8 bases. Germline V lookup: CDR1 SGDLS, CDR2 YYNGEE. The CDR3 loop spans 14 amino acids. V was pared by 7 bases and J by 1 base, with 5 bases of the junction left unmatched. The CDR3 protein is CASAGGPGTDTQYF. In nucleotides, the CDR3 is TGTGCCAGCGCGGGAGGCCCTGGCACAGATACGCAGTATTTT.